What follows are 3 T cell receptor beta chains derived from one specimen sequenced in a study of CD8 T cells in ankylosing spondylitis. TCRdb used MiXCR to reprocess the 5' RACE reads, holding one entry per CDR3 protein. Among roughly 400,000 distinct CDR3 sequences listed, 20% to 25% were seen once. Their cognate antigens are unknown. Overall study results and limits: The study identified a TCR beta motif of about eight highly homologous variants that appeared characteristic of ankylosing spondylitis blood.

The sample was blood, either unsorted or a sorted T cell fraction (not recorded which). These receptor sequences come from a male donor with ankylosing spondylitis.

As concerns this clonotype: At one boundary the junction diverges from the germline segment, which might be a read error. The genes are TRBV6-1 and TRBJ2-7; tentatively, D is TRBD1 (6 bases). The CDR3 loop spans 15 amino acids. The germline V gene has CDR1 MNHNS and CDR2 SASEGT. In DNA, the CDR3 is TGTGCCAGCAGCGAAGACCGACAGGTCTCCTACGAGCAGTACTTC. This sequence encodes CASSEDRQVSYEQYF.

The chain recombines TRBV27 with TRBJ1-4; 7 bases line up with TRBD1. Per the germline V gene, CDR1 is MNHEY and CDR2 is SMNVEV (reference sequence). V lost 4 bases to trimming and J lost 0 bases; unmatched junction nucleotides: 2. The CDR3 runs 15 residues. CDR3 residues: CASSSQGATNEKLFF. The CDR3 coding sequence is TGTGCCAGCAGTTCTCAGGGGGCAACTAATGAAAAACTGTTTTTT.

This chain connects TRBV7-2 to TRBJ1-6; D not resolved. The CDR3 runs to 15 residues. From germline, CDR1 is SGHTA and CDR2 FQGNSA. The V end was cut by 1 base, the J end by 9 bases, with 13 bases between. CDR3 amino acids: CASSLVSGSGSPLHF. CDR3 sequence (DNA): TGTGCCAGCAGCTTAGTTTCCGGGTCCGGTTCACCCCTCCACTTT.